This TCR beta chain was documented in a study of identical twins. A word on this clonotype: Its cognate antigen is unknown.

There were only healthy Caucasians among the donors. V gave up 8 bases and J gave up 11 bases; unmatched junction bases: 11. Germline V gene sequence: CDR1 SNHLY, CDR2 FYNNEI. This CDR3 comprises 13 residues. Findings and caveats of the study: Instead of following the same donors, the conclusions were based on cross-sectional statistical analysis.

A universal primer site was added by template switching, and unique molecular identifiers were carried by the cDNA. In TCRdb, the 5' RACE reads were re-called with MiXCR into one record per CDR3 protein. The table records 500,000 to 700,000 distinct CDR3 sequences, roughly 7.1% of them present only once. These data were also filed under a second study, of yellow fever vaccine responses in identical twins. This second report adds: Twins' vaccine T cell responses were reported to seem partly convergent and partly personalized.

V is TRBV2 and J is TRBJ2-3; 9 nucleotides agree with TRBD2. The source is a woman aged 18-30 years in good health. The sequenced material came from PBMCs. The CDR3 sequence: CASAAGGLPGQYF. CDR3 sequence (DNA): TGTGCCAGCGCAGCGGGGGGCCTTCCTGGGCAGTATTTT.